This is a list of T cell receptor beta chains from one sample in a study of blood T cell repertoires in COVID-19. Clones were sequenced by immunoSEQ multiplex PCR, and TCRdb holds only the in-frame ones, with some missing. Found here are over 75,000 clones, roughly 90% of them singletons; the top ten hold roughly 2.8%. Sequencing input: peripheral blood. These receptors all stem from a woman of 80 years or more with acute or convalescent COVID-19. Each CDR3 is given with its conserved first and last residue. The D gene is left open where the match is weak. Clone sizes are given selectively: once, few, many, or a class where the clone is expanded.

size	V	J	D	DNA	CDR3
once	TRBV10-3	TRBJ1-2	-	TGTGCCATCAAAGGCGGCGGAACTAACTATGGCTACACCTTC	CAIKGGGTNYGYTF
-	TRBV5-4	TRBJ1-4	-	TGTGCCAGCAGCCGCGGGGGGGTAGGGGAAAAACTGTTTTTT	CASSRGGVGEKLFF
-	TRBV30	TRBJ1-3	-	TGTGCCTGGAGTGTACATATACAGACCTTTAGATTAAGCTCTGGAAACACCATATATTTT	CAWSVHIQTFRLSSGNTIYF
-	TRBV7-8	TRBJ2-7	-	TGTGCCAGCAGCTTATACAGGCTGAGCTCCTACGAGCAGTACTTC	CASSLYRLSSYEQYF
-	TRBV9	TRBJ1-6	-	TGTGCCAGCAGCGCCGGGGAGGGAGATAATTCACCCCTCCACTTT	CASSAGEGDNSPLHF
-	TRBV29-1	TRBJ2-3	-	TGCAGCGTTGGGGAGGATACGCAGTATTTT	CSVGEDTQYF
-	TRBV5-4	TRBJ1-2	-	TGTGCCAGCAGCTTCTCTCGCAGGGGAGATGGCTACACCTTC	CASSFSRRGDGYTF
-	TRBV27	TRBJ2-5	TRBD1	TGTGCCAGCAGTTTACTGACAGGGGGAGAGACCCAGTACTTC	CASSLLTGGETQYF
-	TRBV30	TRBJ1-1	TRBD1	TGTGCCAGCTACAGGGGAATGAACACTGAAGCTTTCTTT	CASYRGMNTEAFF
-	TRBV4-3	TRBJ1-1	TRBD1	TGCGCCAGCAGCCCTTCATCCGGACAGGCTGTCGGCAGGAACACTGAAGCTTTCTTT	CASSPSSGQAVGRNTEAFF
-	TRBV10-1	TRBJ1-2	-	TGCGCCACCCCAACCAGGTCCAGCTATGGCTACACCTTC	CATPTRSSYGYTF
-	TRBV5-1	TRBJ1-2	-	TGCGCCAGCAGCCTATCGACAGTAATCTATGGCTACACCTTC	CASSLSTVIYGYTF